These 21 T cell receptor beta chains came from one sample sequenced in a study of PD-1 blockade in classical Hodgkin lymphoma. Libraries were prepared by immunoSEQ multiplex PCR; TCRdb keeps only in-frame clonotypes and omits some of them. Of some 53,000 clones in the sample, 86% were seen once. As to time point: cycle 4 day 1 (C4D1), after around six weeks of nivolumab. Every patient experienced relapse after autologous stem cell transplantation, and brentuximab vedotin exposure varied. The sample was peripheral blood mononuclear cells (PBMCs), taken before the fourth cycle of nivolumab. These receptors were taken from a human donor with classical Hodgkin lymphoma.

As DNA, the CDR3 is TGTGCCAGCAGCATTGACAGGGGGGGACCCTCCTACGAGCAGTACTTC. It yields the protein CASSIDRGGPSYEQYF. The chain combines TRBV5-6 with TRBJ2-7, with 9 bases that match TRBD1. The CDR3 length is 16 residues. Germline assignment: CDR1 SGHDT and CDR2 YYEEEE. V lost 4 bases to trimming and J lost 0 bases; unmatched junction nucleotides: 8.

The chain employs TRBV5-1 and TRBJ2-5; maybe TRBD1 (5 bases). Germline assignment: CDR1 SGHRS and CDR2 YFSETQ. V gave up 1 base and J gave up 2 bases, with 9 bases separating them. The CDR3 runs to 14 residues. The CDR3 coding sequence is TGCGCCAGCAGCTTGTCCCCAGGGCAAGAGACCCAGTACTTC. This codes for CASSLSPGQETQYF.

Points on this clone: Other DNA sequences from this sample encode an identical CDR3 as well. V usage is TRBV9 and J usage is TRBJ2-3, with TRBD2 as a possible D gene (5 bases). Per the germline V gene, CDR1 is SGDLS and CDR2 is YYNGEE. V lost 0 bases to trimming and J lost 6 bases, with 5 bases between them. The CDR3 runs 12 residues. The CDR3 loop is CASSVGGDTQYF. The DNA for the CDR3 is TGTGCCAGCAGCGTAGGAGGGGATACGCAGTATTTT.

The chain is built from TRBV5-4 and TRBJ2-1; no definite D call. Germline-derived CDR1 and CDR2 are SGHNT and YYREEE (reference sequence). Between the trimmed V and J ends, which lost 2 bases and 6 bases, there was a span of 18 bases. The CDR3 spans 16 residues. The CDR3 DNA follows: TGTGCCAGCAGCTTCGACCTTTCGGCTATACGCAATGAGCAGTTCTTC. Its protein is CASSFDLSAIRNEQFF.

The chain has TRBV2 and TRBJ1-2; D remains unclear. This CDR3 has 15 amino acids. The germline CDR1 and CDR2 sequences are SNHLY and FYNNEI. Trimming cost V 2 bases and J 7 bases, with 17 bases left between them. The CDR3 DNA sequence: TGTGCCAGCAGTGAAAGCCGCCTACTCAGGACTGGCTACACCTTC. Residues: CASSESRLLRTGYTF.

This rearrangement joins TRBV10-3 to TRBJ1-1; D remains ambiguous. The CDR3 spans 11 residues. CDR1 and CDR2 (germline): ENHRY, SYGVKD. Deletions cut 11 bases from V and 6 bases from J, with 13 bases between. CDR3 DNA sequence: TGTGCCTCCCTAGGACTTGCTGAAGCTTTCTTT. Its translation: CASLGLAEAFF.

This chain joins TRBV5-4 and TRBJ2-5; unclear D gene. The CDR3 contains 14 residues. The germline CDR1 and CDR2 sequences are SGHNT and YYREEE (reference sequence). Trimming left V 0 bases short and J 5 bases short, with 11 bases between. The CDR3 DNA is TGTGCCAGCAGCTTGGCCGTCTTCTCGGAGACCCAGTACTTC. It codes for CASSLAVFSETQYF.

V usage is TRBV21-1 and J usage is TRBJ1-2. TRBV21-1 is reported as a pseudogene. The CDR3 has 18 residues. The CDR3 DNA follows: TGTGCCAGCAGCAAACTCGGGGATCCAGAAGGCTCTAACTATGGCTACACCTTC. Translation gives CASSKLGDPEGSNYGYTF.

The chain employs TRBV7-3 and TRBJ2-2, with D perhaps TRBD1 (6 bases). Germline V lookup: CDR1 SGHTA, CDR2 FQGTGA. The CDR3 length is 17 residues. V lost 2 bases, J lost 1 base, and 14 bases lay in between. CDR3 sequence: CASSLSVRQENTGELFF. CDR3 bases: TGTGCCAGCAGCTTATCTGTCCGACAGGAGAACACCGGGGAGCTGTTTTTT.

V gene TRBV7-3 combines with J gene TRBJ2-2, with D possibly being TRBD2 (6 bases). The CDR3 extends over 14 amino acids. Trimming took 1 base from V and 8 from J, leaving 11 bases between them. Germline V gene sequence: CDR1 SGHTA, CDR2 FQGTGA. In DNA, the CDR3 is TGTGCCAGCAGCTTAAGCGGGATAGGTGGGGAGCTGTTTTTT. Residues: CASSLSGIGGELFF.

V usage is TRBV19 and J usage is TRBJ2-7; D is unclear. This CDR3 comprises 13 residues. Per the germline V gene, CDR1 is LNHDA and CDR2 is SQIVND (reference sequence). V was pared by 2 bases and J by 6 bases, with 11 bases between. This CDR3 is CASSISSGLEQYF. Here the CDR3 DNA reads TGTGCCAGTAGTATATCCTCGGGTCTCGAGCAGTACTTC.

The chain couples TRBV5-1 to TRBJ2-7, with 9 positions matching TRBD1. The V and J ends lost 4 bases and 1 base, in that order; junction bases with no gene match: 6. The CDR3 loop spans 15 amino acids. Germline assignment: CDR1 SGHRS and CDR2 YFSETQ. The CDR3 is CASSPGTGPSYEQYF. DNA for the CDR3: TGCGCCAGCAGCCCCGGGACAGGGCCTTCCTACGAGCAGTACTTC.

CDR3 bases: TGTGCCAGCAGCTTAAGGGAGGCTAGCGGGTACAATGAGCAGTTCTTC. Translation: CASSLREASGYNEQFF. The chain recombines TRBV11-2 with TRBJ2-1, with 8 positions matching TRBD2. CDR1 is SGHAT, CDR2 FQNNGV, per germline. V shed 2 bases, J shed 4 bases, and the junction held 7 bases outside the gene matches. The CDR3 consists of 16 residues.

The V gene is TRBV9, the J gene TRBJ1-2; a possible D gene is TRBD1 (5 bases). In germline, CDR1 is SGDLS, CDR2 YYNGEE. V lost 5 bases, J lost 0 bases, and 11 bases lay in between. The CDR3 extends over 14 amino acids. In DNA form, the CDR3 reads TGTGCCAGCAGTCACAGGTCCTCTAACTATGGCTACACCTTC. Amino acid sequence: CASSHRSSNYGYTF.

The chain carries TRBV10-3 and TRBJ2-5; D gene uncertain. CDR3 size: 11 residues. Germline V gene sequence: CDR1 ENHRY, CDR2 SYGVKD. V was cut by 10 bases and J by 3 bases, with 9 bases left in between. CDR3 amino acids: CATLSKETQYF. As DNA, the CDR3 is TGTGCCACCCTGAGTAAAGAGACCCAGTACTTC.

The chain recombines TRBV18 with TRBJ2-5; 8 nucleotides line up with TRBD1. This CDR3 comprises 17 residues. Germline trimming cut 1 base from V and 1 base from J; bases unmatched to any gene: 8. Germline CDR1 and CDR2: KGHSH and LQKENI. CDR3 residues: CASSPQVSGTGQETQYF. The CDR3 DNA sequence: TGTGCCAGCTCACCACAGGTATCGGGGACAGGCCAAGAGACCCAGTACTTC.

V gene TRBV28 combines with J gene TRBJ1-1; possibly TRBD1 for D (6 bases). The germline gives CDR1 MDHEN, CDR2 SYDVKM. V was trimmed by 6 bases and J by 5 bases, leaving 16 bases between them. The CDR3 loop spans 14 amino acids. The CDR3 here is CASRVMDRGTEAFF. CDR3 DNA sequence: TGTGCCAGCAGAGTAATGGACAGAGGGACTGAAGCTTTCTTT.

This clone appeared once. V usage is TRBV28 and J usage is TRBJ2-1; 7 bases agree with TRBD2. Trimming removed 4 bases from V and 0 bases from J; junction bases left unmatched: 3. Per the germline V gene, CDR1 is MDHEN and CDR2 is SYDVKM. This CDR3 is built from 15 residues. This CDR3 reads CASSSGGSSYNEQFF. The CDR3 DNA reads as TGTGCCAGCAGTTCTGGCGGGAGCTCCTACAATGAGCAGTTCTTC.

The chain couples TRBV6-6 to TRBJ2-5, with no clear D. V lost 1 base and J 2 bases, leaving 8 bases between the germline ends. The CDR3 is made up of 14 amino acids. Germline V gene sequence: CDR1 MNHNY, CDR2 SVGAGI (reference sequence). Here the CDR3 reads CASSYFARQETQYF. The CDR3 bases are TGTGCCAGCAGTTACTTCGCTAGGCAAGAGACCCAGTACTTC.

This clone has more than one count but fewer than ten. V usage is TRBV9 and J usage is TRBJ1-2; 7 bases match TRBD1. Germline V gene data show CDR1 as SGDLS and CDR2 as YYNGEE. This CDR3 spans 15 amino acids. V shed 4 bases and J 0 bases; nucleotides not matched to a gene: 6. CDR3 coding DNA: TGTGCCAGCAGCCCCGGGGGACAGTCTAACTATGGCTACACCTTC. It codes for CASSPGGQSNYGYTF. Drawing the rest from reference TRBV9 and TRBJ1-2, the complete variable domain is DSGVTQTPKHLITATGQRVTLRCSPRSGDLSVYWYQQSLDQGLQFLIQYYNGEERAKGNILERFSAQQFPDLHSELNLSSLELGDSALYFCASSPGGQSNYGYTFGSGTRLTVV.

This chain links TRBV5-1 with TRBJ2-1; D possibly matches TRBD1 or TRBD2 (5 bases each). Germline V gene sequence: CDR1 SGHRS, CDR2 YFSETQ. V lost 0 bases to trimming and J lost 3 bases, with 19 bases between them. The CDR3 sequence is 18 residues long. The DNA of the CDR3 is TGCGCCAGCAGCTTGGATCCTGGAGCGGCAGGGTACTACAATGAGCAGTTCTTC. Its protein product is CASSLDPGAAGYYNEQFF.